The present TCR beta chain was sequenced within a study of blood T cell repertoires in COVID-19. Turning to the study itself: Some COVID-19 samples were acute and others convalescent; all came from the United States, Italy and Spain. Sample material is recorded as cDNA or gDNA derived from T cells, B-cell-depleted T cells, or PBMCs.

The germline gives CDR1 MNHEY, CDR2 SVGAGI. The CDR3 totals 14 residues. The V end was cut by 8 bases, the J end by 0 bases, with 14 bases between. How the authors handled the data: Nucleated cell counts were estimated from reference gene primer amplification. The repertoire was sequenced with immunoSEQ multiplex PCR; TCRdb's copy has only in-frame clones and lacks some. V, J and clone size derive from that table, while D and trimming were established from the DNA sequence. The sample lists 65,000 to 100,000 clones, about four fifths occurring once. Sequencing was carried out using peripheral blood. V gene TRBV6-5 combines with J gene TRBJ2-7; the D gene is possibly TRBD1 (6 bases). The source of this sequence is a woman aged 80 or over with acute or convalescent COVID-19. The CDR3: CASENGDNSYEQYF. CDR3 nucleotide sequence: TGTGCCAGCGAGAATGGGGACAACTCCTACGAGCAGTACTTC.